This TCR beta chain was sequenced during a study of blood T cell repertoires in COVID-19. Study context: Samples representing acute and convalescent COVID-19 were sourced from the United States, Italy and Spain. Sample material is recorded as cDNA or gDNA derived from T cells, B-cell-depleted T cells, or PBMCs.

The J segment lost 4 bases and the V segment lost 5 bases, leaving 8 bases of the junction unmatched. The CDR3 covers 16 residues. Germline V gene data show CDR1 as SQVTM and CDR2 as ANQGSEA. The authors' processing: Amplification of reference gene primers was used by the study to estimate nucleated cell counts. TCRdb's copy holds only in-frame clones and misses some; the assay was immunoSEQ multiplex PCR. D and trimming come from the DNA, and the V and J calls and clone size come from that table. The sample shows approximately 73,000 clones, more than 75% of them seen only once. The chain employs TRBV29-1 and TRBJ2-2, with 12 bases that match TRBD2. The sequenced sample was peripheral blood. The clonotype comes from a woman aged 55-70 years with acute or convalescent COVID-19. The CDR3 sequence: CSVLTPTSGGTGELFF. In DNA form, the CDR3 reads TGCAGCGTTCTAACTCCGACTAGCGGGGGCACCGGGGAGCTGTTTTTT.